This T cell receptor (beta chain) was profiled in a study of T-cell memory formation after mild COVID-19. The CDR3 covers 11 residues. The V segment lost 3 bases and the J segment 14 bases; nucleotides outside the gene matches: 2. This clonotype was detected many times. A single record per CDR3 protein comes from TCRdb applying MiXCR to the 5' RACE reads. This sample has approximately 250,000 distinct CDR3 sequences, with around 15% found just once. The material sequenced was PBMCs or a T cell subset sorted from them (not recorded which). This receptor was identified in a man between 18 and 29 years old who had mild COVID-19 (a few samples of this study predate the infection). Cell type and time point are not known. The chain uses TRBV12-3 or TRBV12-4 and TRBJ2-1; 9 bases match TRBD1. Here the CDR3 reads CASSLGQGKFF. The CDR3 DNA reads as TGTGCCAGCAGTTTGGGACAGGGAAAGTTCTTC.